The sequence of this T cell receptor (beta chain) was determined in a study of blood T cell repertoires in COVID-19. In the source study's methods: Amplification of reference gene primers provided the estimated nucleated cell counts. Data came from immunoSEQ multiplex PCR; TCRdb stores just in-frame clones and leaves some out. V, J and clone size derive from that table, while D and trimming were established from the DNA sequence. The sample contains roughly 250,000 clones, about nine tenths of which appear only once. The V segment lost 2 bases and the J segment 5 bases; nucleotides outside the gene matches: 9. The CDR3 is 17 residues long. CDR1 ENHRY and CDR2 SYGVKD come from the germline V gene.

The TCR comes from a man aged 30-40 years with COVID-19, enrolled during active disease. The source material was peripheral blood. The J gene is TRBJ2-5, the V gene TRBV10-3; 12 bases are a match to TRBD1. The CDR3 sequence is CAISERPGQGAGETQYF. The CDR3 nucleotides are TGTGCCATCAGTGAGAGGCCGGGACAGGGGGCAGGGGAGACCCAGTACTTC.